The source of this T cell receptor beta chain is a study of cytotoxic CD8 clonotypes in ibrutinib-treated CLL. Germline V CDR1 and CDR2: SGHTA, FQGTGA. The V end was cut by 0 bases, the J end by 10 bases, with 12 bases between. CDR3 length: 13 amino acids. Generated by immunoSEQ multiplex PCR, the TCRdb table keeps only in-frame clones and is missing some. The sample yields about 130,000 clones, around four fifths seen once. This clone turned up a few times. The chain recombines TRBV7-3 with TRBJ1-1; D gene unclear. This sample comprised PBMCs, obtained after 24 months of ibrutinib treatment. The sequence derives from a human donor with chronic lymphocytic leukemia. DNA of the CDR3: TGTGCCAGCAGCTTAACCTCGGACGATGGAGCTTTCTTT. It encodes CASSLTSDDGAFF.